Following are 4 T cell receptor beta chains from one sample sequenced in a study of T cells in Graves' hyperthyroidism and ophthalmopathy. Amplification of TCR beta CDR3 regions used RNA as the template. First-round RT-PCR with HTBI primers amplified the TCR CDR3 region. TCRdb passed the multiplex PCR reads through MiXCR, listing each CDR3 protein once. Of some 700,000 distinct CDR3 sequences in the sample, around 15% were seen once. The specimen sequenced was blood. The receptors here all came from a middle-aged man with Graves' hyperthyroidism.

Many counts were recorded for this clonotype. V gene TRBV5-4 combines with J gene TRBJ2-1, with 9 bases fitting TRBD1. The CDR3 extends over 13 amino acids. Germline V gene lookup returns CDR1 SGHNT and CDR2 YYREEE (reference sequence). J gave up 9 bases and V 7 bases, and 8 bases lay outside the gene matches. The CDR3 nucleotides are TGTGCCAGCGGCCGGGACAGGGTGGGTGAGCAGTTCTTC. The encoded protein is CASGRDRVGEQFF.

A remark on this clonotype: A much larger clone differs from this one at a single base, so this may be a read error. The chain couples TRBV7-2 to TRBJ1-2, with a tentative D call TRBD1 (6 bases). Germline V gene sequence: CDR1 SGHTA, CDR2 FQGNSA. The germline V and J ends were trimmed by 11 bases and 8 bases, with 15 bases remaining between them. This CDR3 is built from 11 residues. The DNA of the CDR3 is TGTGCCGTAACTAAGGGGGACGGCTACACCTTC. Translated, it gives CAVTKGDGYTF.

This clonotype was counted ten times or more. The rearrangement joins TRBV28 to TRBJ2-7, with D unresolved. Trimming removed 4 bases from V and 2 bases from J, with 12 bases in between. Germline V gene lookup returns CDR1 MDHEN and CDR2 SYDVKM. The CDR3 runs to 14 residues. CDR3 DNA sequence: TGTGCCAGCAGTTACGGACCGAGAACCTACGAGCAGTACTTC. Protein sequence: CASSYGPRTYEQYF.

The table lists this clonotype with many counts. Here the CDR3 DNA reads TGTGCCACGGGGGCGTATAGCAATCAGCCCCAGCATTTT. Its protein product is CATGAYSNQPQHF. The V and J genes are TRBV28 and TRBJ1-5; possible D gene TRBD1, 6 bases. This CDR3 has 13 amino acids. Trimming left V 10 bases short and J 0 bases short, with 10 bases between. Germline values: CDR1 MDHEN, CDR2 SYDVKM.